A few counts support the clone carrying this T cell receptor (beta chain). Its antigen is undetermined. The V end lost 5 bases, the J end lost 6 bases, and 8 bases lay between the germline ends. Per germline, CDR1 PRHDT and CDR2 FYEKMQ (reference sequence). This CDR3 comprises 13 residues. Unique molecular identifiers tagged individual cDNA molecules. MiXCR, run by TCRdb on the 5' RACE reads, gives a single entry per CDR3 protein. The sample comprises about 77,000 distinct CDR3 sequences, around 8.7% of which are singletons, and about 4.8% rests with the top ten. The sample originates from a study of early T cells in non-severe SARS-CoV-2 infection. Background on the study: Chains were not paired, and sequencing was done on bulk RNA from unsorted whole blood.

Study results and caveats: Anti-spike CD8 responses were favored by VDJdb matching, which missed private and CD4 specificities.

The chain carries TRBV13 and TRBJ1-6; D is unresolved. The material sequenced was whole blood. The receptor was isolated from an adult who was a healthcare worker with PCR-confirmed SARS-CoV-2 infection or an uninfected control (not recorded which). CDR3 sequence reads: CASSPQPNSPLHF. The CDR3 DNA reads TGTGCCAGCAGCCCACAGCCTAATTCACCCCTCCACTTT.